This T cell receptor (beta chain) was obtained from a study of cytomegalovirus exposure and HLA in healthy donors. PCR involved 60 Vbeta and 13 Jbeta primers. Method: immunoSEQ multiplex PCR; TCRdb's copy keeps in-frame clones and lacks some. The sample carries around 90,000 clones, roughly 86% recorded once. Whole-study findings and limits: Presence/absence analyses supposed approximately even sequencing depth among donors. TRBV6-2, TRBV6-3 and some other V segments were unresolvable in 87-base-pair reads.

The CDR3 length is 14 residues. V was trimmed by 0 bases and J by 0 bases, leaving 6 bases between them. Germline CDR1 is LNHNV and CDR2 is YYDKDF (reference sequence). In the case of this clone: Its antigen is as yet unknown.

This clonotype was sampled from a man aged 25-45 years in good health and CMV-seropositive. The sample comprised PBMCs. V is TRBV15 and J is TRBJ2-7; no clear D gene. Here the CDR3 reads CATSRERLSYEQYF. The CDR3 bases are TGTGCCACCAGCAGAGAGCGCCTCTCCTACGAGCAGTACTTC.